This entry lists 24 T cell receptor beta chains sequenced from one sample in a study of T cell responses to AZD1222 COVID-19 vaccine (TCRdb year 2021). The time point tag for this specimen amounts to: baseline before first vaccination. The library was obtained by the immunoSEQ multiplex PCR assay. The table comes from immuneACCESS by way of TCRdb, which keeps in-frame sequences with V and J called. Part of the clones is missing from these tables; in studies checked, under half for an unresolved V gene and the rest for unknown reasons. For this sample there are more than 100,000 clones; roughly 84% appear just once. The leading ten clones occupy about 6% of the sample. The material sequenced was peripheral blood, taken on day 0 of AZD1222 vaccination. The receptors derive from an adult in good health.

This clone occurred once. This chain links TRBV2 with TRBJ2-5; TRBD2 agrees at 10 bases. CDR1 and CDR2 (germline): SNHLY, FYNNEI. Trimming cost V 5 bases and J 4 bases; bases outside gene matches: 13. The CDR3 extends over 17 amino acids. The CDR3 bases are TGTGCCAGCAGTCCCTTAAGCGGGGGGGCGCGTGGAGAGACCCAGTACTTC. It is translated as CASSPLSGGARGETQYF.

The chain uses TRBV3-1 (or the pseudogene TRBV3-2) and TRBJ1-6; D not certain. Between the trimmed V and J ends, which lost 0 bases and 10 bases, there was a span of 13 bases. CDR3 length equals 15 residues. CDR1 is LGHDT, CDR2 YNNKEL, per germline (reference sequence). The CDR3 bases are TGTGCCAGCAGCCAAGATTCTAGCGGGTGGTCACCCCTCCACTTT. Amino acids: CASSQDSSGWSPLHF.

This chain uses TRBV6-2 or TRBV6-3 with TRBJ1-2; D is ambiguous. Per the germline V gene, CDR1 is MNHEY and CDR2 is SVGEGT. This CDR3 comprises 14 residues. V dropped 3 bases and J dropped 3 bases, with 11 bases sitting between them. CDR3 in amino acids: CASSYAQPYYGYTF. In nucleotides, the CDR3 is TGTGCCAGCAGTTATGCCCAGCCGTACTATGGCTACACCTTC.

The chain has TRBV3-1 (or the pseudogene TRBV3-2) and TRBJ2-3; 9 bases map to TRBD2. The length of the CDR3 is 19 residues. The ends lost 0 bases at V and 6 bases at J; junction bases unmatched: 16. The germline gives CDR1 LGHDT, CDR2 YNNKEL (reference sequence). DNA of the CDR3: TGTGCCAGCAGCCAAGAAACCTCCAGAGGCGGGGGGGCCCCCGATACGCAGTATTTT. This sequence encodes CASSQETSRGGGAPDTQYF.

This chain joins TRBV5-1 and TRBJ2-7, with no clear D. The length of the CDR3 is 16 residues. V was pared by 0 bases and J by 2 bases, with 15 bases between. From germline, CDR1 is SGHRS and CDR2 YFSETQ. CDR3 DNA sequence: TGCGCCAGCAGCTTGGAGGCAAGCCGAAAGACCTACGAGCAGTACTTC. Residues: CASSLEASRKTYEQYF.

The chain links TRBV7-6 to TRBJ1-3; D not resolved. The germline gives CDR1 SGHVS, CDR2 FNYEAQ. V lost 2 bases and J lost 4, with 6 bases in between. The CDR3 is 13 residues long. CDR3 in DNA: TGTGCCAGCAGCTTATACGGCGGAAACACCATATATTTT. It codes for CASSLYGGNTIYF.

This chain links TRBV5-6 with TRBJ1-5; TRBD1 matches 8 bases. V trimming: 4 bases; J trimming: 4 bases; junction bases outside the gene matches: 7. CDR3 length: 15 residues. The germline V gene has CDR1 SGHDT and CDR2 YYEEEE. In nucleotides, the CDR3 is TGTGCCAGCAGCCTCCGGACAGGGAGGAATCAGCCCCAGCATTTT. It is translated as CASSLRTGRNQPQHF.

The chain uses TRBV2 and TRBJ1-6; TRBD1 matches 7 bases. The CDR3 spans 15 residues. V lost 2 bases and J lost 9; bases outside the gene matches: 7. Germline V gives CDR1 SNHLY, CDR2 FYNNEI. The CDR3 nucleotides read TGTGCCAGCAGTGAACGCGGTGACAGGGCTTCACCCCTCCACTTT. Translated, it gives CASSERGDRASPLHF.

The chain uses TRBV5-5 and TRBJ1-1; 9 bases map to TRBD1. Germline V CDR1 and CDR2: SGHKS, YYEKEE (reference sequence). V dropped 5 bases and J dropped 4; count of bases not matched to a gene: 6. The CDR3 contains 14 residues. The CDR3 spells CASRAGTGPTEAFF. The CDR3 DNA follows: TGTGCCAGCAGGGCCGGGACAGGGCCCACTGAAGCTTTCTTT. The whole variable domain, filled in from reference TRBV5-5 and TRBJ1-1, reads DAGVTQSPTHLIKTRGQQVTLRCSPISGHKSVSWYQQVLGQGPQFIFQYYEKEERGRGNFPDRFSARQFPNYSSELNVNALLLGDSALYLCASRAGTGPTEAFFGQGTRLTVV.

To note about this clone: Compared with germline, one end of the junction differs, possibly owing to a read error. The V gene is TRBV19, the J gene TRBJ1-1, with 9 bases fitting TRBD1. The germline V gene encodes CDR1 LNHDA and CDR2 SQIVND (reference sequence). This CDR3 is 15 amino acids long. The CDR3 DNA sequence: TGTGCCAGCAGTAGGGTAGGGACAGGGAGGGCCGAAGCTTTCTTT. It is translated as CASSRVGTGRAEAFF.

The chain is built from TRBV30 and TRBJ1-5; D remains ambiguous. V was pared by 2 bases and J by 3 bases, with 8 bases between. The germline V gene has CDR1 GTSNPN and CDR2 SVGIG (reference sequence). The CDR3 runs 13 residues. The CDR3 region has the DNA TGTGCCTGGAGTATCGCGGACAATCAGCCCCAGCATTTT. Encoded protein: CAWSIADNQPQHF.

V is TRBV7-6 and J is TRBJ1-3, with D hard to call. The germline V gene has CDR1 SGHVS and CDR2 FNYEAQ. The CDR3 covers 17 residues. V was shortened by 8 bases and J by 2 bases, with 22 bases between the two germline ends. The CDR3 coding sequence is TGTGCCAGCGAAGACACCTCCGCTCGGGCCGCTGGAAACACCATATATTTT. This gives the protein CASEDTSARAAGNTIYF. Variable domain in full (rest from reference TRBV7-6 and TRBJ1-3): GAGVSQSPRYKVTKRGQDVALRCDPISGHVSLYWYRQALGQGPEFLTYFNYEAQQDKSGLPNDRFSAERPEGSISTLTIQRTEQRDSAMYRCASEDTSARAAGNTIYFGEGSWLTVV.

The CDR3 protein is CASSPMRDGTLNEQFF. In DNA, the CDR3 is TGTGCCAGCAGCCCCATGAGAGACGGTACCCTCAATGAGCAGTTCTTC. The chain has TRBV5-6 and TRBJ2-1; D unresolved. Per germline, CDR1 SGHDT and CDR2 YYEEEE. Trimming shortened V by 4 bases and J by 6 bases, and 20 bases separated the two germline ends. The CDR3 loop spans 16 amino acids.

This clone was observed a single time. The V and J genes are TRBV11-1 and TRBJ2-1, with D maybe TRBD2 (6 bases). Germline CDR1 and CDR2: SGHAT and FQDESV (reference sequence). The CDR3 has 13 amino acids. With 1 base removed from V and 10 bases from J, the gap between germline ends came to 11 bases. The CDR3 reads CASSLGGSGEQFF. DNA of the CDR3: TGTGCCAGCAGCTTAGGGGGTAGCGGAGAGCAGTTCTTC.

This rearrangement joins TRBV2 to TRBJ1-2, with 9 nucleotides matching TRBD1. The V gene's germline CDR1 is SNHLY and CDR2 FYNNEI. This CDR3 is 14 amino acids long. J was trimmed by 6 bases and V by 0 bases; bases with no gene match: 2. The CDR3 region has the DNA TGTGCCAGCAGTGAAGCCGGGACAGGGCATGGCTACACCTTC. Protein sequence: CASSEAGTGHGYTF.

A few counts support this clone. The V and J genes are TRBV6-6 and TRBJ1-5; possible D gene TRBD1, 5 bases. The CDR3 contains 16 residues. The V end was cut by 7 bases, the J end by 3 bases, with 19 bases between. The germline V gene encodes CDR1 MNHNY and CDR2 SVGAGI (reference sequence). CDR3 bases: TGTGCCAGCACCCCTTGGGACGTAAGAGACAATCAGCCCCAGCATTTT. This codes for CASTPWDVRDNQPQHF.

The chain links TRBV6-5 to TRBJ2-7; D gene uncertain. CDR3 size: 12 residues. Germline V gene sequence: CDR1 MNHEY, CDR2 SVGAGI. The germline V and J ends were trimmed by 6 bases and 5 bases, with 11 bases remaining between them. The CDR3 reads CASRGRSDEQYF. CDR3 nucleotides: TGTGCCAGCAGAGGACGGTCGGACGAGCAGTACTTC.

This CDR3 reads CASSFTGTGLVNEQFF. The CDR3, as DNA: TGCGCCAGCAGCTTTACCGGGACAGGCTTGGTAAATGAGCAGTTCTTC. The rearrangement uses TRBV5-1 and TRBJ2-1, with 8 positions matching TRBD1. The CDR3 extends over 16 amino acids. J lost 7 bases, V lost 2 bases, and 11 bases had no gene match. From germline, CDR1 is SGHRS and CDR2 YFSETQ.

V is TRBV24-1 and J is TRBJ2-3; 10 bases fit TRBD1. The length of the CDR3 is 16 residues. Trimming cost V 3 bases and J 1 base; bases outside gene matches: 3. The germline CDR1 and CDR2 sequences are KGHDR and SFDVKD. The CDR3 DNA follows: TGTGCCACCAGTGATGGTGGACAGGGGGGCACAGATACGCAGTATTTT. This translates into CATSDGGQGGTDTQYF.

This CDR3 reads CASSWGRGNEKLFF. CDR3 sequence (DNA): TGTGCCAGCAGCTGGGGGAGGGGCAATGAAAAACTGTTTTTT. The chain carries TRBV28 and TRBJ1-4, with D perhaps TRBD1 (5 bases). The CDR3 has 14 amino acids. V gave up 6 bases and J gave up 5 bases, with 13 bases separating them. Looked up from germline, CDR1 is MDHEN and CDR2 is SYDVKM. The variable domain in full, with the rest retrieved from reference TRBV28 and TRBJ1-4, is DVKVTQSSRYLVKRTGEKVFLECVQDMDHENMFWYRQDPGLGLRLIYFSYDVKMKEKGDIPEGYSVSREKKERFSLILESASTNQTSMYLCASSWGRGNEKLFFGSGTQLSVL.

This clone is categorized as medium-sized (0.01 to 0.1%). The chain employs TRBV28 and TRBJ1-6; 10 bases align to TRBD1. After removal of 7 bases from V and 9 bases from J, the junction contained 9 bases not matched to a gene. The germline gives CDR1 MDHEN, CDR2 SYDVKM. This CDR3 comprises 15 residues. The DNA for the CDR3 is TGTGCCAGCATTAAAGGGACAGGGGTCAGTTCACCCCTCCACTTT. Protein sequence: CASIKGTGVSSPLHF.

The chain combines TRBV6-5 with TRBJ2-5; D may be TRBD1 (6 bases). The CDR3 runs to 14 residues. Trimming stripped 6 bases from V and 7 bases from J, with 18 bases between. In germline, CDR1 is MNHEY, CDR2 SVGAGI. The CDR3 DNA sequence: TGTGCCAGCAGCCCGGAACAGGGATTAGGGACCCAGTACTTC. Translation: CASSPEQGLGTQYF.

This sequence joins TRBV3-1 (or the pseudogene TRBV3-2) and TRBJ2-2; 10 bases fit TRBD1. The trim removed 10 bases at V and 6 bases at J, leaving 8 bases unmatched. Germline values: CDR1 LGHDT, CDR2 YNNKEL (reference sequence). CDR3 length equals 14 residues. In DNA form, the CDR3 reads TGTGCCACGACGGACAGGGGGGGGTCCGGGGAGCTGTTTTTT. Translation gives CATTDRGGSGELFF.

The chain couples TRBV19 to TRBJ1-6, with D maybe TRBD1 (5 bases). CDR1 is LNHDA, CDR2 SQIVND, per germline (reference sequence). V lost 6 bases and J 8 bases, leaving 14 bases between the germline ends. CDR3 length equals 14 residues. CDR3 coding DNA: TGTGCCAGTAGGACTCGGGGGGATTATTCACCCCTCCACTTT. Protein product: CASRTRGDYSPLHF.